This TCR beta chain derives from a study of cytomegalovirus exposure and HLA in healthy donors. Whole-study context: A later analysis reported the same platform for the 120 validation repertoires and the 666 first-cohort repertoires.

As for this clone: The antigen remains unidentified.

Germline-derived CDR1 and CDR2 are SGHAT and FQNNGV. The V gene end was trimmed by 5 bases and the J gene end by 5 bases; junction bases not matched to a gene: 7. The CDR3 has 15 residues. Method: immunoSEQ multiplex PCR; TCRdb's copy keeps in-frame clones and lacks some. The table records fewer than 85,000 clones, 90% to 97% of them present only once. Separate from the 666-subject first cohort, the roughly 120-subject validation cohort was the one that the donors belonged to. Study results and limitations: A list of approximately 160 TCR beta chains associated with cytomegalovirus was given.

J is TRBJ1-2 and V is TRBV11-2; 11 nucleotides align to TRBD1. Sequenced: PBMCs. This receptor was taken from a woman aged 18-29 years in good health and CMV-seronegative. Written as DNA, the CDR3 is TGTGCCAGCAGCACCGGGACAGGGGGGGGGTATGGCTACACCTTC. This codes for CASSTGTGGGYGYTF.